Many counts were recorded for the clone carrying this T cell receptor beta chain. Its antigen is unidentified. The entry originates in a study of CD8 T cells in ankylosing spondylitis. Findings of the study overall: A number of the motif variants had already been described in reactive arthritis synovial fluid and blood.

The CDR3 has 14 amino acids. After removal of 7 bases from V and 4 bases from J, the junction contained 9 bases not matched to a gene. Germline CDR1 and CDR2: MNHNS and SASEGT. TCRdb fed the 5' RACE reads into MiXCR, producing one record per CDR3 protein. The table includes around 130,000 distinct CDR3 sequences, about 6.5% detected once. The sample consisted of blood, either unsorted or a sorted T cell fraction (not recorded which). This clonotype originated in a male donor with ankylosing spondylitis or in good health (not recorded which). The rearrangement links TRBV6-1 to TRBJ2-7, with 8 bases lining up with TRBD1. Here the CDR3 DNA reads TGTGCCAGCAATGACAGGGGCGCAAAGTACGAGCAGTACTTC. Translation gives CASNDRGAKYEQYF.